The clone carrying this TCR beta chain has just one count. Compared with germline, one end of the junction differs, possibly owing to a read error. Assay used: immunoSEQ multiplex PCR; TCRdb lists only in-frame clones, some missing. The sample lists some 70,000 clones; more than 75% were seen once. The entry originates in a study of blood T cell repertoires in COVID-19. Whole-study context: The analysed material was cDNA or gDNA that came from T cells, B-cell-depleted T cells, or PBMCs.

This receptor was identified in a man over 45 with active COVID-19. Sequenced sample: peripheral blood.

CDR3 sequence (DNA): TGTGCCAGCAGTTCGTTTCAGGTTGACTTC. Its protein is CASSSFQVDF. This sequence joins TRBV6-5 and TRBJ1-2, with D uncertain. CDR3 length equals 10 residues. Germline values: CDR1 MNHEY, CDR2 SVGAGI.